The clone carrying this TCR beta chain was seen ten or more times. As yet, its antigen is unknown. Time point: persistent/refractory GD, antithyroid drugs over 5 years with positive TRAb. Extracted RNA from PBMCs served as the source of the TCR library. To make TCR beta libraries, researchers used iRepertoire HTBI primers and Arm-PCR of CDR3 regions. TCRdb re-called the multiplex PCR reads with MiXCR, one entry per CDR3 protein. The data hold fewer than 450,000 distinct CDR3 sequences, with 20% to 30% observed a single time. This entry is derived from a study of regulatory T cells in long-lasting Graves disease. Study-wide findings and caveats: With a small sample size, accuracy may have been reduced. Newly diagnosed Graves' patients had higher TCR diversity than persistent ones.

The germline V gene has CDR1 SGHAT and CDR2 FQNNGV. The V segment lost 3 bases and the J segment 5 bases; nucleotides outside the gene matches: 10. This CDR3 is built from 16 residues. This TCR came from a female donor with Graves disease. The material sequenced was peripheral blood mononuclear cells (PBMCs), taken when the disease was refractory, from a patient treated with antithyroid drugs. This chain connects TRBV11-2 to TRBJ2-5; 9 bases are shared with TRBD2. CDR3 residues: CASSFAGGPPRETQYF. The DNA for the CDR3 is TGTGCCAGCAGCTTTGCGGGAGGGCCTCCTCGGGAGACCCAGTACTTC. The whole variable domain, filled in from reference TRBV11-2 and TRBJ2-5, reads EAGVAQSPRYKIIEKRQSVAFWCNPISGHATLYWYQQILGQGPKLLIQFQNNGVVDDSQLPKDRFSAERLKGVDSTLKIQPAKLEDSAVYLCASSFAGGPPRETQYFGPGTRLLVL.